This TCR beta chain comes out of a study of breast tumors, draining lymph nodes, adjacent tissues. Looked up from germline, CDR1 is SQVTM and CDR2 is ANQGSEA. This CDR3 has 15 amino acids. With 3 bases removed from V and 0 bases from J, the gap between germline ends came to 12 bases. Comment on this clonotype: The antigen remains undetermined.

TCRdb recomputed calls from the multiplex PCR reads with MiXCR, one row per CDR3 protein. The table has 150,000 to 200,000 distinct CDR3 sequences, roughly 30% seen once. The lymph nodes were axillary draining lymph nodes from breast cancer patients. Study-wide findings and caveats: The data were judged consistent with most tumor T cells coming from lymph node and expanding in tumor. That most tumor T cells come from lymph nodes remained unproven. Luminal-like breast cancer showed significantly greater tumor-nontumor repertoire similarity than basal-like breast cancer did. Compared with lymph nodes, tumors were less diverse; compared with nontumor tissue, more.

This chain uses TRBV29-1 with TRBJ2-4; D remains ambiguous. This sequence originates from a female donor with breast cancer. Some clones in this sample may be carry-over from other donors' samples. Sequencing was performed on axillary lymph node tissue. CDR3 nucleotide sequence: TGCAGCGTTGACGTGGCTACGGTAGCCAAAAACATTCAGTACTTC. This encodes CSVDVATVAKNIQYF.